The 5 T cell receptor beta chains listed next were all sequenced from one sample in a study of T cells in Graves' hyperthyroidism and ophthalmopathy. Amplified TCR beta CDR3 regions came from RNA transcripts. A first-round RT-PCR of the TCR CDR3 used the HTBI primer set. TCRdb redid the calling of the multiplex PCR reads with MiXCR, one entry per CDR3 protein. The table lists fewer than 400,000 distinct CDR3 sequences, approximately 25% of them singletons, with over 70% in the top ten. The material sequenced was blood. Receptors were obtained from a man aged 50-59 years with Graves' hyperthyroidism.

The rearrangement links TRBV2 to TRBJ1-1; the D is unclear. The germline gives CDR1 SNHLY, CDR2 FYNNEI. CDR3 length: 17 amino acids. Trimming left V 6 bases short and J 2 bases short, with 22 bases between. CDR3 protein: CASRMGFSRSYNTEAFF. As DNA, the CDR3 is TGTGCCAGCAGGATGGGGTTCTCTAGAAGTTACAACACTGAAGCTTTCTTT.

The chain carries TRBV5-6 and TRBJ1-2; D gene unclear. Trimming left V 3 bases short and J 6 bases short, with 12 bases between. The CDR3 contains 13 residues. Germline V CDR1 and CDR2: SGHDT, YYEEEE. The CDR3 is CASSSSRVHGYTF. In DNA, the CDR3 is TGTGCCAGCAGCTCATCAAGGGTCCATGGCTACACCTTC.

This clonotype showed up many times. The rearrangement joins TRBV2 to TRBJ2-5; possible D gene TRBD2, 5 bases. The CDR3 loop spans 12 amino acids. The germline V gene encodes CDR1 SNHLY and CDR2 FYNNEI. The V end lost 7 bases, the J end lost 5 bases, and 11 bases lay between the germline ends. In nucleotides, the CDR3 is TGTGCCAGCAAAGCGGATCAGGAGACCCAGTACTTC. Translating it yields CASKADQETQYF.

This clonotype was counted between two and nine times. This sequence joins TRBV24-1 and TRBJ2-1; TRBD2 agrees at 10 bases. The J segment lost 8 bases and the V segment lost 5 bases, leaving 2 bases of the junction unmatched. In germline, CDR1 is KGHDR, CDR2 SFDVKD. The CDR3 sequence is 13 residues long. The CDR3 here is CATSGLAGDEQFF. DNA of the CDR3: TGTGCCACCAGTGGGCTAGCGGGAGATGAGCAGTTCTTC.

V and J are TRBV15 and TRBJ2-7; 11 positions match TRBD1. From germline, CDR1 is LNHNV and CDR2 YYDKDF (reference sequence). J was trimmed by 3 bases and V by 0 bases; bases with no gene match: 1. The CDR3 has 15 residues. Here the CDR3 DNA reads TGTGCCACCAGCAGAGAGGGACAGGGGGTCTACGAGCAGTACTTC. It codes for CATSREGQGVYEQYF. Full variable domain (missing parts from reference TRBV15 and TRBJ2-7): DAMVIQNPRYQVTQFGKPVTLSCSQTLNHNVMYWYQQKSSQAPKLLFHYYDKDFNNEADTPDNFQSRRPNTSFCFLDIRSPGLGDTAMYLCATSREGQGVYEQYFGPGTRLTVT.